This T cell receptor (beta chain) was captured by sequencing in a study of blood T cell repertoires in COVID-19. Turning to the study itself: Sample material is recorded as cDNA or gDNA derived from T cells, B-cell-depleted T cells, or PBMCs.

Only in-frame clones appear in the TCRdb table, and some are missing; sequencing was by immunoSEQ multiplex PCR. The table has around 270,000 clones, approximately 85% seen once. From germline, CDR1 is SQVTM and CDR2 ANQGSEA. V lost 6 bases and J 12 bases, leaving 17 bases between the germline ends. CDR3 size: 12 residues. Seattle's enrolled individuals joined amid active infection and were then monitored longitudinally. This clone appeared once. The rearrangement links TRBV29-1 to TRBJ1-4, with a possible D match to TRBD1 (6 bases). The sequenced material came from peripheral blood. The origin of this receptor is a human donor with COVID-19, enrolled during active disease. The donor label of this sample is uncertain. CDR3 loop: CSVGYAQGELFF. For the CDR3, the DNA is TGCAGCGTCGGTTACGCACAGGGCGAACTGTTTTTT. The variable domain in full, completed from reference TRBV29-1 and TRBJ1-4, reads SAVISQKPSRDICQRGTSLTIQCQVDSQVTMMFWYRQQPGQSLTLIATANQGSEATYESGFVIDKFPISRPNLTFSTLTVSNMSPEDSSIYLCSVGYAQGELFFGSGTQLSVL.